These 4 T cell receptor beta chains were sequenced from one sample in a study of OX40 agonist ivuxolimab in advanced cancers. Clones were sequenced by immunoSEQ multiplex PCR, and TCRdb holds only the in-frame ones, with some missing. The profile shows fewer than 70,000 clones, approximately 90% of them singletons. Source: CD4+ or CD8+ T cells sorted from blood, taken in a trial of the OX40 agonist ivuxolimab. The receptor source for this set is an adult with an advanced solid tumor such as melanoma, head and neck, liver or kidney cancer.

Concerning this clone itself: At one end, the junction sequence differs from germline, possibly due to a read error. This rearrangement joins TRBV30 to TRBJ2-7; 10 bases are shared with TRBD2. Germline V CDR1 and CDR2: GTSNPN, SVGIG (reference sequence). The CDR3 contains 9 residues. The CDR3 loop reads CAGAGGSHF. CDR3 nucleotides: TGTGCGGGAGCGGGAGGGTCACACTTC.

V is TRBV30 and J is TRBJ2-1; 12 bases agree with TRBD2. The CDR3 totals 14 residues. V shed 3 bases, J shed 6 bases, and the junction held 3 bases outside the gene matches. CDR1 and CDR2 (germline): GTSNPN, SVGIG (reference sequence). CDR3 coding DNA: TGTGCCTGGAGAAGGACTAGCGGGATCAATGAGCAGTTCTTC. Amino acid sequence: CAWRRTSGINEQFF. The full variable domain, with the rest looked up from reference TRBV30 and TRBJ2-1, is SQTIHQWPATLVQPVGSPLSLECTVEGTSNPNLYWYRQAAGRGLQLLFYSVGIGQISSEVPQNLSASRPQDRQFILSSKKLLLSDSGFYLCAWRRTSGINEQFFGPGTRLTVL.

V is TRBV6-6 and J is TRBJ2-7; 7 positions agree with TRBD1. After removal of 7 bases from V and 4 bases from J, the junction contained 10 bases not matched to a gene. CDR3 size: 14 residues. Germline CDR1 is MNHNY and CDR2 is SVGAGI (reference sequence). Here the CDR3 reads CASNQDRETYEQYF. CDR3 coding DNA: TGTGCCAGCAACCAAGACAGGGAAACTTACGAGCAGTACTTC.

This chain connects TRBV11-1 to TRBJ2-5, with 8 bases aligning to TRBD2. V lost 6 bases to trimming and J lost 4 bases; unmatched junction nucleotides: 4. Germline V CDR1 and CDR2: SGHAT, FQDESV (reference sequence). The CDR3 totals 13 residues. Here the CDR3 DNA reads TGTGCCAGCAGTCGAAGCGGGGGAGAGACCCAGTACTTC. Amino acids: CASSRSGGETQYF.